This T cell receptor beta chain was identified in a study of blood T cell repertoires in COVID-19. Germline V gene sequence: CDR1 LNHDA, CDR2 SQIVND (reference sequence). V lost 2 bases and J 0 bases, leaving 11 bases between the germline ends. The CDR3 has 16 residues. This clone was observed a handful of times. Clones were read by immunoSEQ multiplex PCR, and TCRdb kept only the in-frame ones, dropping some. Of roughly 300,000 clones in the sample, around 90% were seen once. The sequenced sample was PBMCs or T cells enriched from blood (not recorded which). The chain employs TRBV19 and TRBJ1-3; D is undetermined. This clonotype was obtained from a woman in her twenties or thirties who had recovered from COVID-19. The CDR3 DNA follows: TGTGCCAGTAGTATATTGAGGCGTGTCTCTGGAAACACCATATATTTT. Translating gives CASSILRRVSGNTIYF.